Listed below are T cell receptor beta chains from one sample, sequenced in a study of CD8+ T cells in alopecia areata. TCRdb's copy holds only in-frame clones and misses some; the assay was immunoSEQ multiplex PCR. The data hold 190,000 or so clones, with about 60% observed a single time. The sequencing here drew on CD8+ T cells sorted from blood, taken at week 24, from a patient treated with tofacitinib. The receptors derive from a human donor with alopecia areata. The CDR3 runs from the conserved cysteine through the conserved F or W. The D gene is left open where the match is weak. Clone size appears in some rows only: once, few, many, or a class for an expanded clone.

CDR3aa,CDR3nt,d_gene,abundance,len,j_gene,v_gene
CSVELPTGSSYNEQFF,TGCAGCGTTGAGCTTCCTACAGGGAGCTCCTACAATGAGCAGTTCTTC,NA,few,16,TRBJ2-1,TRBV29-1
CASSQGLRGEKLFF,TGCGCCAGCAGCCAAGGTTTAAGGGGCGAAAAACTGTTTTTT,NA,few,14,TRBJ1-4,TRBV4-1
CASSLPLSGAEGNTIYF,TGTGCCAGCAGCTTACCTCTTTCAGGGGCCGAAGGAAACACCATATATTTT,NA,few,17,TRBJ1-3,TRBV7-9
CASSLGLPNTGELFF,TGTGCCAGCAGCTTGGGACTGCCGAACACCGGGGAGCTGTTTTTT,NA,NA,15,TRBJ2-2,TRBV5-4
CASSLGVTGHYEKLFF,TGTGCCAGCAGCTTAGGGGTGACAGGTCATTATGAAAAACTGTTTTTT,NA,NA,16,TRBJ1-4,TRBV7-6
CSVRGRQGKRAGTDTQYF,TGCAGCGTTCGGGGGCGGCAGGGTAAGAGAGCGGGCACAGATACGCAGTATTTT,NA,NA,18,TRBJ2-3,TRBV29-1
CASRNNEQFF,TGTGCCAGCAGAAACAATGAGCAGTTCTTC,NA,few,10,TRBJ2-1,TRBV2
CASSLSYSGPRDGYTF,TGTGCCAGCAGCTTATCCTACTCCGGGCCGAGGGACGGCTACACCTTC,NA,NA,16,TRBJ1-2,TRBV7-9
CASSGPANEQFF,TGTGCCAGCAGCGGGCCAGCCAATGAGCAGTTCTTC,NA,few,12,TRBJ2-1,TRBV7-9
CASSLASGGGYLEAFF,TGCGCCAGCAGCTTGGCCTCGGGAGGAGGATACCTTGAAGCTTTCTTT,NA,NA,16,TRBJ1-1,TRBV5-1
CASSYSLGNIQYF,TGTGCCAGCAGTTACTCATTAGGAAACATTCAGTACTTC,NA,few,13,TRBJ2-4,TRBV6-5
CASGLPSTGTDTQYF,TGTGCTAGTGGTTTGCCCTCGACGGGTACAGATACGCAGTATTTT,NA,NA,15,TRBJ2-3,TRBV12-5
CASSFGGGLVEQFF,TGTGCCAGCAGTTTCGGGGGGGGGCTAGTTGAGCAGTTCTTC,TRBD2,NA,14,TRBJ2-1,TRBV27
CASSLRVEPTRSDYGYTF,TGCGCCAGCAGCTTGAGAGTAGAGCCAACAAGGTCGGACTATGGCTACACCTTC,NA,few,18,TRBJ1-2,TRBV5-1
CASSLDPGDTGELLF,TGCGCCAGCAGCTTGGACCCGGGGGACACCGGGGAGCTGCTTTTT,NA,NA,15,TRBJ2-2,TRBV5-1
CASSQERTLNTEAFF,TGCGCCAGCAGCCAAGAGAGGACCTTGAACACTGAAGCTTTCTTT,NA,NA,15,TRBJ1-1,TRBV4-1
CASSYSGSSYEQYF,TGTGCCAGCAGTTACTCTGGTTCGTCCTACGAGCAGTACTTC,NA,NA,14,TRBJ2-7,TRBV6-6
CASSPPIGGRDTQYF,TGTGCCAGCAGCCCTCCTATAGGGGGACGAGATACGCAGTATTTT,NA,NA,15,TRBJ2-3,TRBV14
CACLGGHYNEQFF,TGTGCCTGCCTGGGGGGCCACTACAATGAGCAGTTCTTC,NA,few,13,TRBJ2-1,TRBV30
CASSLAFRGTGPTDTQYF,TGTGCCAGCAGTCTTGCCTTCAGAGGGACAGGGCCCACAGATACGCAGTATTTT,TRBD1,many,18,TRBJ2-3,TRBV28
CASSHPSGVYNEQFF,TGTGCCAGCAGCCACCCTAGCGGGGTTTACAATGAGCAGTTCTTC,TRBD2,NA,15,TRBJ2-1,TRBV14
CASSPVQQGTEAFF,TGTGCCAGCAGTCCCGTACAACAGGGTACTGAAGCTTTCTTT,NA,NA,14,TRBJ1-1,TRBV27
CASSPGGGGAVFF,TGTGCCAGCAGTCCGGGAGGGGGAGGGGCGGTGTTTTTT,TRBD2,NA,13,TRBJ2-2,TRBV25-1
CASSVGVVSLVVPEQF,TGTGCCAGCAGCGTAGGTGTGGTGAGTCTAGTGGTTCCGGAACAGTTC,NA,once,16,TRBJ1-2,TRBV9
CASSPGTGSQPQHF,TGTGCCAGCAGCCCTGGGACAGGGAGTCAGCCCCAGCATTTT,TRBD1,few,14,TRBJ1-5,TRBV6-5
CAWRPIRQTQYF,TGTGCCTGGAGACCAATCCGGCAGACCCAGTACTTC,NA,NA,12,TRBJ2-5,TRBV30
CASSGAGELFF,TGTGCCAGCAGCGGAGCCGGGGAGCTGTTTTTT,NA,NA,11,TRBJ2-2,TRBV5-6
CASSFFRDGNNEQFF,TGTGCCAGCAGCTTTTTCCGGGACGGTAACAATGAGCAGTTCTTC,NA,NA,15,TRBJ2-1,TRBV11-2
CASSDPRSKLF,TGTGCCAGCAGCGACCCGAGAAGCAAGCTCTTC,NA,few,11,TRBJ2-1,TRBV2
CASSALYRGLDTDTQYF,TGTGCCAGCAGCGCCTTGTACAGGGGGCTGGACACAGATACGCAGTATTTT,TRBD1,NA,17,TRBJ2-3,TRBV9
CSVQWVTRNEQFF,TGCAGCGTCCAATGGGTAACTCGCAATGAGCAGTTCTTC,NA,few,13,TRBJ2-1,TRBV29-1
CASSVATGANTEAFF,TGTGCCAGCAGCGTAGCGACAGGAGCGAACACTGAAGCTTTCTTT,NA,NA,15,TRBJ1-1,TRBV9
CASSLALSSYEQYF,TGCGCCAGCAGCTTGGCTTTGTCGTCCTACGAGCAGTACTTC,NA,few,14,TRBJ2-7,TRBV5-1
CSVLAGEQYF,TGCAGCGTTCTGGCGGGGGAGCAGTACTTC,NA,NA,10,TRBJ2-7,TRBV29-1
CASSLVRGVANEKLFF,TGTGCCAGCAGCTTAGTACGAGGGGTGGCTAATGAAAAACTGTTTTTT,NA,NA,16,TRBJ1-4,TRBV11-2
CASSVSSNQPQHF,TGTGCCAGCAGCGTAAGCAGCAATCAGCCCCAGCATTTT,NA,NA,13,TRBJ1-5,TRBV9
CASSALQQGGQETQYF,TGTGCCAGCAGTGCCCTTCAACAGGGGGGACAAGAGACCCAGTACTTC,TRBD1,NA,16,TRBJ2-5,TRBV2
CATSRDLTNEQFF,TGTGCCACCAGCAGAGATCTTACCAATGAGCAGTTCTTC,NA,NA,13,TRBJ2-1,TRBV15
CAWSARDNRYEQYF,TGTGCCTGGAGTGCTAGGGACAATCGGTACGAGCAGTACTTC,NA,NA,14,TRBJ2-7,TRBV30
CASSLGQPYEQYF,TGTGCCAGCAGTTTGGGACAACCCTACGAGCAGTACTTC,NA,few,13,TRBJ2-7,TRBV28
CASSSDRSGTEAFF,TGTGCCAGCAGCTCAGACCGATCGGGCACTGAAGCTTTCTTT,NA,NA,14,TRBJ1-1,TRBV5-6
CASSEGVLKGLYEQYF,TGTGCCAGCAGTGAAGGAGTCTTAAAAGGCCTCTACGAGCAGTACTTC,NA,NA,16,TRBJ2-7,TRBV25-1
CASSQGSGRHYF,TGTGCCAGCAGCCAAGGTTCGGGGCGGCACTACTTC,NA,once,12,TRBJ2-7,TRBV14
CAWIPSMNTEAFF,TGTGCCTGGATTCCCTCTATGAACACTGAAGCTTTCTTT,NA,NA,13,TRBJ1-1,TRBV30
CASSLDAGNQPQHF,TGTGCCAGCAGCTTAGACGCAGGCAATCAGCCCCAGCATTTT,NA,NA,14,TRBJ1-5,TRBV7-6
CASSGVGGANYGYTF,TGTGCCAGCAGCGGGGTCGGGGGCGCAAACTATGGCTACACCTTC,NA,few,15,TRBJ1-2,TRBV5-6
CASSSGGQNTEAFF,TGTGCCAGCAGCTCAGGGGGCCAGAACACTGAAGCTTTCTTT,TRBD1,NA,14,TRBJ1-1,TRBV13
CAWSRRIYGYTF,TGTGCCTGGAGCCGACGGATTTATGGCTACACCTTC,NA,NA,12,TRBJ1-2,TRBV30
CASSPGQLSGANVLTF,TGCGCCAGCAGTCCCGGACAACTCTCTGGGGCCAACGTCCTGACTTTC,NA,few,16,TRBJ2-6,TRBV10-2
CASSLEAKNEQFF,TGCGCCAGCAGCTTGGAAGCGAAGAATGAGCAGTTCTTC,NA,NA,13,TRBJ2-1,TRBV5-1
CASLTGRIGNTIYF,TGCGCCAGCCTTACAGGGCGAATTGGAAACACCATATATTTT,NA,NA,14,TRBJ1-3,TRBV5-1
CAWSPGAGVQYF,TGTGCCTGGTCCCCGGGGGCGGGGGTGCAGTACTTC,NA,NA,12,TRBJ2-7,TRBV30
CASSVSGTDDTQYF,TGTGCCAGCAGCGTCTCCGGGACGGACGATACGCAGTATTTT,NA,NA,14,TRBJ2-3,TRBV13
CASQDRINQPQHF,TGTGCCAGTCAGGACAGGATCAATCAGCCCCAGCATTTT,TRBD1,NA,13,TRBJ1-5,TRBV19
CAWSVLVTGGEETQYF,TGTGCCTGGAGTGTACTAGTTACAGGGGGAGAAGAGACCCAGTACTTC,TRBD1,NA,16,TRBJ2-5,TRBV30
CASSEGYEQFF,TGTGCCAGCAGTGAAGGGTATGAGCAGTTCTTC,NA,NA,11,TRBJ2-1,TRBV2
CASRPGNTEAFF,TGTGCCAGCAGACCAGGGAACACTGAAGCTTTCTTT,NA,NA,12,TRBJ1-1,TRBV7-9
CASSLVGGGQPQHF,TGTGCCAGCAGCTTGGTGGGGGGAGGTCAGCCCCAGCATTTT,NA,NA,14,TRBJ1-5,TRBV5-6
CASSPGGPSYEQYF,TGTGCCAGCAGCCCCGGGGGGCCCTCCTACGAGCAGTACTTC,NA,NA,14,TRBJ2-7,TRBV7-9
CASSHRGGEQFF,TGTGCCAGCAGTCACCGCGGGGGTGAGCAGTTCTTC,TRBD2,NA,12,TRBJ2-1,TRBV27